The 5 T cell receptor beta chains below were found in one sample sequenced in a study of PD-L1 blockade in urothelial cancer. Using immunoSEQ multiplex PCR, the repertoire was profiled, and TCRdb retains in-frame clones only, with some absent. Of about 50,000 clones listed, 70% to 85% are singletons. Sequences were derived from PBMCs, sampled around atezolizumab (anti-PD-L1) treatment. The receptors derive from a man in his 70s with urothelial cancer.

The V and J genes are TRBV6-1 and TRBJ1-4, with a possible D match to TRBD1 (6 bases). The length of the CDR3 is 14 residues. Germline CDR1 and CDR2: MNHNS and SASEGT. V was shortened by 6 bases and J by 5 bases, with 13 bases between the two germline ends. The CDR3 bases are TGTGCCAGCAGGCGGGGGGACACAAATGAAAAACTGTTTTTT. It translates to CASRRGDTNEKLFF.

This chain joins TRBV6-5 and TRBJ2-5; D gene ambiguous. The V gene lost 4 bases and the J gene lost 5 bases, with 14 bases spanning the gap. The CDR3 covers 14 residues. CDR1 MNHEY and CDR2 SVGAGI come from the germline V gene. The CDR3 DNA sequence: TGTGCCAGCAGTTCCCCCCCGGAGAGGGAGACCCAGTACTTC. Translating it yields CASSSPPERETQYF.

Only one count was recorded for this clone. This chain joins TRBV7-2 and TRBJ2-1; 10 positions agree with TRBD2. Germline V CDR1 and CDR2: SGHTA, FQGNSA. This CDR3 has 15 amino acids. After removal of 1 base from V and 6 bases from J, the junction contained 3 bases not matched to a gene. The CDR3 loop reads CASSLEAGGSNEQFF. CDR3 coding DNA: TGTGCCAGCAGCTTAGAAGCGGGAGGGTCCAATGAGCAGTTCTTC. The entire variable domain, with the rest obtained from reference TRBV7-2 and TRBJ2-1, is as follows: GAGVSQSPSNKVTEKGKDVELRCDPISGHTALYWYRQSLGQGLEFLIYFQGNSAPDKSGLPSDRFSAERTGGSVSTLTIQRTQQEDSAVYLCASSLEAGGSNEQFFGPGTRLTVL.

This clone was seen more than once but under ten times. CDR3 sequence reads: CASSFQEGISTDTQYF. CDR3 bases: TGTGCCAGCAGCTTTCAGGAGGGTATTAGCACAGATACGCAGTATTTT. The gene calls are TRBV7-2 and TRBJ2-3, with a possible D match to TRBD2 (6 bases). This CDR3 spans 16 amino acids. The V and J ends lost 3 bases and 0 bases respectively, with 13 bases between them. CDR1 and CDR2 from the germline V gene are SGHTA and FQGNSA. Based on the CDR3 plus reference TRBV7-2 and TRBJ2-3, the full variable domain is GAGVSQSPSNKVTEKGKDVELRCDPISGHTALYWYRQSLGQGLEFLIYFQGNSAPDKSGLPSDRFSAERTGGSVSTLTIQRTQQEDSAVYLCASSFQEGISTDTQYFGPGTRLTVL.

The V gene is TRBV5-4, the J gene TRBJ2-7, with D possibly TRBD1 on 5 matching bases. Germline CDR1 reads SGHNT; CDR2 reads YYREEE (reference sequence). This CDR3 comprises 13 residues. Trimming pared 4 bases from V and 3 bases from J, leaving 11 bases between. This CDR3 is CASSKPDNYEQYF. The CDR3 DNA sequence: TGTGCCAGCAGCAAGCCGGACAACTACGAGCAGTACTTC.